This TCR beta chain is from a study of blood T cell repertoires in COVID-19. Across the whole study: Samples taken during acute and convalescent COVID-19 were collected in the United States, Italy and Spain.

Assay: immunoSEQ multiplex PCR; the TCRdb copy retains only in-frame clones and omits some. Of some 83,000 clones in the sample, approximately 88% were seen once. Deletions cut 4 bases from V and 6 bases from J, with 7 bases between. The CDR3 sequence is 12 residues long. CDR1 and CDR2 (germline): ENHRY, SYGVKD. The sequence derives from an elderly woman with active or convalescent COVID-19. Sequencing used peripheral blood. The rearrangement uses TRBV10-3 and TRBJ2-1; D is uncertain. CDR3: CAISVNSNEQFF. CDR3 sequence (DNA): TGTGCCATCAGTGTTAACTCCAATGAGCAGTTCTTC.